The clone carrying this T cell receptor beta chain showed up just a few times. The data derive from a study of blood T cell repertoires in COVID-19. Original handling: Amplification of reference gene primers provided the estimated nucleated cell counts. This table comes from immunoSEQ multiplex PCR, and its TCRdb copy is limited to in-frame clones, with some not included. The DNA gave D and trimming, while V, J and clone size come from that table. Of more than 150,000 clones listed, around 90% were seen once; the top ten hold approximately 2.4%. The sample consisted of PBMCs or T cells enriched from blood (not recorded which). This clonotype was obtained from a woman aged 25 to 45 who had recovered from COVID-19.

The DNA for the CDR3 is TGTGCCAGCAGCTCTCGCGCTACAACAGGGAACTATGGCTACACCTTC. It codes for CASSSRATTGNYGYTF. The chain combines TRBV5-6 with TRBJ1-2; tentative D call: TRBD1 (6 bases). The CDR3 totals 16 residues. V was pared by 3 bases and J by 2 bases, with 17 bases between. The germline CDR1 and CDR2 sequences are SGHDT and YYEEEE.